This T cell receptor beta chain appears in the sequencing data of a study of response to subunit inactivated influenza vaccine. Study observations and caveats: Few additional T cells are recruited per seasonal influenza vaccination, authors suggested.

This clonotype was counted ten times or more. Its antigen is still unknown. Trimming shortened V by 7 bases and J by 0 bases, and 17 bases separated the two germline ends. The V gene's germline CDR1 is SGDLS and CDR2 YYNGEE. This CDR3 has 16 amino acids. TCRdb redid the calling of the RT-PCR reads with MiXCR, one entry per CDR3 protein. The sample contains 400,000 to 650,000 distinct CDR3 sequences, 6% to 9% of which appear only once. The material sequenced was PBMCs from blood, taken about 24 months after vaccination. The V and J genes are TRBV9 and TRBJ1-3; possible D gene TRBD1, 5 bases. The sequence came from a man aged 50 to 75 who received an inactivated influenza vaccine. The CDR3, as DNA: TGTGCCAGCGACCCTGGGGCTCAGAGCTCTGGAAACACCATATATTTT. It codes for CASDPGAQSSGNTIYF.